Following are 22 T cell receptor beta chains from one sample sequenced in a study of CD8 T cells in ankylosing spondylitis. TCRdb re-called the 5' RACE reads through MiXCR, storing one row per CDR3 protein. The table records 300,000 to 400,000 distinct CDR3 sequences, 14% to 15% of them present only once. Sequenced sample: blood, either unsorted or a sorted T cell fraction (not recorded which). The receptors come from a male donor with ankylosing spondylitis or in good health (not recorded which).

This clonotype was observed a few times. The chain employs TRBV5-1 and TRBJ2-5; 7 nucleotides align to TRBD2. In germline, CDR1 is SGHRS, CDR2 YFSETQ. V lost 4 bases, J lost 5 bases, and 8 bases stayed unmatched. The CDR3 has 14 residues. The CDR3 spells CASSPGLVAETQYF. Written as DNA, the CDR3 is TGCGCCAGCAGCCCCGGACTAGTCGCGGAGACCCAGTACTTC.

Only a few counts were recorded for this clonotype. The V gene is TRBV5-1, the J gene TRBJ2-5; no definite D call. The germline CDR1 and CDR2 sequences are SGHRS and YFSETQ. V was trimmed by 1 base and J by 5 bases, leaving 12 bases between them. This CDR3 has 14 amino acids. The DNA of the CDR3 is TGCGCCAGCAGCTTGCTAAACCCGCGGGAGACCCAGTACTTC. Translating it yields CASSLLNPRETQYF.

The chain joins TRBV10-3 to TRBJ1-5, with TRBD1 as a possible D gene (5 bases). V was clipped by 2 bases and J by 8 bases, with 13 bases between them. The CDR3 loop spans 14 amino acids. CDR1 is ENHRY and CDR2 is SYGVKD in the germline V gene. The CDR3 DNA sequence: TGTGCCATCAGTGAGCTGACGGGGGGGAAGCCCCAGCATTTT. Its protein is CAISELTGGKPQHF.

The chain combines TRBV5-1 with TRBJ2-1; D not resolved. The V gene lost 3 bases and the J gene lost 8 bases, with 15 bases spanning the gap. The germline gives CDR1 SGHRS, CDR2 YFSETQ. This CDR3 spans 14 amino acids. The CDR3 spells CASSSRGPRDEQFF. DNA for the CDR3: TGCGCCAGCAGCTCCCGCGGCCCTAGGGATGAGCAGTTCTTC.

V gene TRBV27 combines with J gene TRBJ2-7; tentatively, D is TRBD1 (6 bases). The CDR3 sequence is 14 residues long. V shed 9 bases and J shed 3 bases, with 18 bases lying between them. Germline V gene sequence: CDR1 MNHEY, CDR2 SMNVEV (reference sequence). The chain's CDR3 is CASRRRGQIYEQYF. CDR3 DNA: TGTGCCAGTCGGCGCCGCGGACAGATCTACGAGCAGTACTTC.

This clonotype was seen a few times. The chain employs TRBV7-6 and TRBJ2-7; 9 positions match TRBD2. This CDR3 spans 16 amino acids. CDR1 and CDR2 (germline): SGHVS, FNYEAQ. The J segment lost 1 base and the V segment lost 3 bases, leaving 7 bases of the junction unmatched. This CDR3 is CASSFSAGGLSYEQYF. The CDR3 DNA reads as TGTGCCAGCAGCTTTTCAGCGGGGGGCCTTTCCTACGAGCAGTACTTC.

A few counts support this clonotype. The rearrangement joins TRBV5-1 to TRBJ2-1, with D hard to call. The V gene lost 0 bases and the J gene lost 1 base, with 11 bases spanning the gap. The V gene's germline CDR1 is SGHRS and CDR2 YFSETQ. The CDR3 has 16 residues. The CDR3 region has the DNA TGCGCCAGCAGCTTGGGATACAGAGCATCCTACAATGAGCAGTTCTTC. This codes for CASSLGYRASYNEQFF.

The genes are TRBV6-1 and TRBJ2-1; no definite D call. CDR3 length: 12 amino acids. Trimming removed 4 bases from V and 10 bases from J, with 11 bases in between. Germline V gene lookup returns CDR1 MNHNS and CDR2 SASEGT. CDR3 amino acids: CASSATRLEQFF. CDR3 DNA sequence: TGTGCCAGCAGTGCGACAAGATTAGAGCAGTTCTTC.

This rearrangement joins TRBV12-3 or TRBV12-4 to TRBJ1-1; D is perhaps TRBD1 (6 bases). The CDR3 runs 15 residues. V lost 8 bases and J lost 0, with 16 bases in between. The CDR3 DNA reads as TGTGCCAGCCGATCCGGGACAACAATGAACACTGAAGCTTTCTTT. The encoded protein is CASRSGTTMNTEAFF.

This sequence joins TRBV3-1 and TRBJ1-1, with a weak D call TRBD1 (5 bases). Germline-derived CDR1 and CDR2 are LGHDT and YNNKEL (reference sequence). The CDR3 has 15 amino acids. The V end was cut by 1 base, the J end by 3 bases, with 12 bases between. CDR3 DNA sequence: TGTGCCAGCAGCCAAGGAGGGGCGCAGGACACTGAAGCTTTCTTT. It codes for CASSQGGAQDTEAFF.

The rearrangement uses TRBV12-5 and TRBJ2-1; TRBD2 matches at 11 bases. The trim removed 7 bases at V and 6 bases at J, leaving 8 bases unmatched. The CDR3 runs 15 residues. Per germline, CDR1 LGHNT and CDR2 FRNRAP. CDR3 sequence: CASAPLAGGGNEQFF. The CDR3 nucleotides read TGTGCTAGTGCCCCTCTAGCGGGAGGAGGCAATGAGCAGTTCTTC.

The chain has TRBV20-1 and TRBJ2-5, with a possible D match to TRBD1 (6 bases). Trimming stripped 1 base from V and 2 bases from J, with 11 bases between. Germline CDR1 DFQATT, CDR2 SNEGSKA (reference sequence). The CDR3 totals 14 residues. CDR3: CSARGGTPQETQYF. CDR3 coding DNA: TGCAGTGCTAGAGGGGGGACACCTCAAGAGACCCAGTACTTC.

This rearrangement joins TRBV5-1 to TRBJ2-1; TRBD1 matches 7 bases. Trimming at V came to 4 bases and at J to 1 base, leaving 5 bases not matched to a gene. Germline V gene data show CDR1 as SGHRS and CDR2 as YFSETQ. The CDR3 spans 15 residues. In DNA form, the CDR3 reads TGCGCCAGCAGCCAAGACAGGGTATCCTACAATGAGCAGTTCTTC. This translates into CASSQDRVSYNEQFF.

This chain links TRBV5-1 with TRBJ2-3; tentatively, D is TRBD1 or TRBD2 (5 bases each). V was clipped by 3 bases and J by 4 bases, with 21 bases between them. CDR3 length equals 17 residues. CDR1 is SGHRS and CDR2 is YFSETQ in the germline V gene. CDR3 bases: TGCGCCAGCAGCTCCCGCCTTCCCGGGACCTCCGCAGATACGCAGTATTTT. Encoded protein: CASSSRLPGTSADTQYF.

In this sample, this clonotype turned up a few times. The CDR3 nucleotides are TGTGCCAGCAGCTTTCGGAATGAAGCTTTCTTT. Its protein is CASSFRNEAFF. The chain recombines TRBV5-6 with TRBJ1-1; D is ambiguous. V lost 2 bases to trimming and J lost 7 bases, with 6 bases between them. The CDR3 sequence is 11 residues long. Germline lookup yields CDR1 SGHDT and CDR2 YYEEEE.

There are a few counts of this clonotype. This chain connects TRBV19 to TRBJ2-7; D unresolved. CDR3 size: 13 residues. Germline CDR1 reads LNHDA; CDR2 reads SQIVND (reference sequence). Trimming pared 3 bases from V and 1 base from J, leaving 7 bases between. The CDR3: CASSIEVSYEQYF. CDR3 DNA: TGTGCCAGTAGTATCGAGGTATCCTACGAGCAGTACTTC.

J is TRBJ2-3 and V is TRBV20-1; 7 positions match TRBD1. V gave up 6 bases and J gave up 6 bases; unmatched junction bases: 12. There are 14 residues in the CDR3. The germline gives CDR1 DFQATT, CDR2 SNEGSKA (reference sequence). CDR3 coding DNA: TGCAGTGCGCCGGGACAGCCCATGTCGGATACGCAGTATTTT. Residues: CSAPGQPMSDTQYF.

The V gene is TRBV20-1, the J gene TRBJ1-4; a possible D gene is TRBD1 (5 bases). Trimming stripped 4 bases from V and 11 bases from J, with 11 bases between. The CDR3 consists of 11 residues. Germline V gene lookup returns CDR1 DFQATT and CDR2 SNEGSKA (reference sequence). The CDR3 loop is CSATGLDKLFF. As DNA, the CDR3 is TGCAGTGCTACAGGGTTGGACAAACTGTTTTTT.

Notes on this clonotype: This may stem from a read error, because a much larger clone lies one nucleotide away. The chain combines TRBV4-1 with TRBJ1-2; no firm D call. CDR1 and CDR2 (germline): MGHRA, YSYEKL. This CDR3 has 13 amino acids. The V end was cut by 1 base, the J end by 5 bases, with 8 bases between. The CDR3 DNA reads TGCGCCAGCAGCCAAGGATCACGTTATGGCTACACCTTC. It codes for CASSQGSRYGYTF.

There are a few counts of this clonotype. This chain uses TRBV7-9 with TRBJ2-7; 9 nucleotides match TRBD2. The germline V gene has CDR1 SEHNR and CDR2 FQNEAQ (reference sequence). This CDR3 region has 17 residues. V was clipped by 1 base and J by 5 bases; unmatched bases: 12. CDR3 nucleotides: TGTGCCAGCAGCTTAGGCGTAGGCGGGAGGGCCTCTAACGAGCAGTACTTC. It specifies CASSLGVGGRASNEQYF.

This clonotype was counted only a few times. The rearrangement uses TRBV28 and TRBJ1-1, with a tentative D call TRBD1 (6 bases). CDR1 and CDR2 from the germline V gene are MDHEN and SYDVKM. V was clipped by 7 bases and J by 1 base, with 13 bases between them. This CDR3 region has 14 residues. The CDR3 region is CASKDGQKNTEAFF. The DNA of the CDR3 is TGTGCCAGCAAAGACGGACAGAAGAACACTGAAGCTTTCTTT. Supplemented by reference TRBV28 and TRBJ1-1, the full variable domain reads DVKVTQSSRYLVKRTGEKVFLECVQDMDHENMFWYRQDPGLGLRLIYFSYDVKMKEKGDIPEGYSVSREKKERFSLILESASTNQTSMYLCASKDGQKNTEAFFGQGTRLTVV.

This clonotype was counted ten times or more. The rearrangement uses TRBV11-2 and TRBJ2-5, with D unresolved. Germline CDR1 SGHAT, CDR2 FQNNGV. V lost 1 base and J 5 bases, leaving 14 bases between the germline ends. There are 15 residues in the CDR3. Written as DNA, the CDR3 is TGTGCCAGCAGCTTAGTATTCACTCGAGGCGAGACCCAGTACTTC. Its protein is CASSLVFTRGETQYF. Full variable domain (outside the CDR3, taken from reference TRBV11-2 and TRBJ2-5): EAGVAQSPRYKIIEKRQSVAFWCNPISGHATLYWYQQILGQGPKLLIQFQNNGVVDDSQLPKDRFSAERLKGVDSTLKIQPAKLEDSAVYLCASSLVFTRGETQYFGPGTRLLVL.